Listed below are T cell receptor beta chains from one sample, sequenced in a study of identical twins. TCRdb recomputed calls from the 5' RACE reads with MiXCR, one row per CDR3 protein. The data contain 1.5 million to 2 million distinct CDR3 sequences, about 30% of them singletons. The sequenced sample was cord blood. These receptors were collected from a newborn girl in good health. Each CDR3 is given with its conserved first and last residue. Fields, in order: J gene, clone size, V gene, D gene, CDR3 protein, CDR3 DNA. A D gene is named only where the DNA matches it firmly. Clone size is given for some rows only: seen once, a few or many times, or a class if the clone is expanded.

j_call: TRBJ1-6; clone_size: .; v_call: TRBV7-2; d_call: .; cdr3_aa: CASNTRVSYNSPLHF; cdr3_nt: TGTGCCAGCAACACCAGGGTTTCCTATAATTCACCCCTCCACTTT
j_call: TRBJ2-7; clone_size: .; v_call: TRBV20-1; d_call: TRBD2; cdr3_aa: CSARDKLPGLAGFGEQYF; cdr3_nt: TGCAGTGCTAGGGATAAACTTCCGGGACTAGCGGGGTTTGGCGAGCAGTACTTC
j_call: TRBJ2-2; clone_size: few; v_call: TRBV6-5; d_call: TRBD2; cdr3_aa: CASSDSLAGEYTGELFF; cdr3_nt: TGTGCCAGCAGTGACTCACTAGCGGGAGAGTACACCGGGGAGCTGTTTTTT
j_call: TRBJ2-3; clone_size: .; v_call: TRBV2; d_call: .; cdr3_aa: CASSEISGSTDTQYF; cdr3_nt: TGTGCCAGCAGTGAAATCAGCGGCAGCACAGATACGCAGTATTTT
j_call: TRBJ2-1; clone_size: many; v_call: TRBV10-3; d_call: .; cdr3_aa: CAISEGAGEQFF; cdr3_nt: TGTGCCATCAGTGAAGGGGCAGGTGAGCAGTTCTTC
j_call: TRBJ2-7; clone_size: many; v_call: TRBV5-1; d_call: .; cdr3_aa: CASSLASYYEQYF; cdr3_nt: TGCGCCAGCAGCTTGGCCTCCTACTACGAGCAGTACTTC
j_call: TRBJ1-2; clone_size: few; v_call: TRBV7-2; d_call: TRBD1; cdr3_aa: CASSLAFGTVYGYTF; cdr3_nt: TGTGCCAGCAGCTTAGCGTTCGGGACAGTCTATGGCTACACCTTC
j_call: TRBJ2-7; clone_size: .; v_call: TRBV19; d_call: .; cdr3_aa: CASSIVLSARTYEQYF; cdr3_nt: TGTGCCAGTAGTATAGTTTTGAGCGCCAGGACCTACGAGCAGTACTTC
j_call: TRBJ2-3; clone_size: .; v_call: TRBV20-1; d_call: .; cdr3_aa: CSALRSTDTQYF; cdr3_nt: TGCAGTGCTTTACGTAGCACAGATACGCAGTATTTT
j_call: TRBJ2-1; clone_size: .; v_call: TRBV5-1; d_call: .; cdr3_aa: CASSLRRDGQFF; cdr3_nt: TGCGCCAGCAGCTTGCGAAGGGATGGGCAGTTCTTC
j_call: TRBJ2-6; clone_size: few; v_call: TRBV12-5; d_call: TRBD1; cdr3_aa: CAVEGDRGPTGANVLTF; cdr3_nt: TGTGCTGTGGAGGGAGACAGGGGCCCTACTGGGGCCAACGTCCTGACTTTC
j_call: TRBJ2-1; clone_size: .; v_call: TRBV19; d_call: .; cdr3_aa: CASSMSFARVAYNEQFF; cdr3_nt: TGTGCCAGTAGTATGAGTTTTGCCAGGGTGGCCTACAATGAGCAGTTCTTC
j_call: TRBJ2-1; clone_size: few; v_call: TRBV23-1; d_call: TRBD2; cdr3_aa: CASSHKSPSGMPHEQFF; cdr3_nt: TGCGCCAGCAGCCACAAATCGCCTAGCGGGATGCCCCACGAGCAGTTCTTC
j_call: TRBJ2-1; clone_size: few; v_call: TRBV6-1; d_call: .; cdr3_aa: CASSDDHRPLDEQFF; cdr3_nt: TGTGCCAGCAGTGACGACCACCGACCTTTGGATGAGCAGTTCTTC
j_call: TRBJ2-3; clone_size: .; v_call: TRBV28; d_call: .; cdr3_aa: CASSIGGVTDTQYF; cdr3_nt: TGTGCCAGCAGTATCGGAGGAGTCACAGATACGCAGTATTTT
j_call: TRBJ2-1; clone_size: few; v_call: TRBV12-3/TRBV12-4; d_call: .; cdr3_aa: CASSQTWATAGLVQFF; cdr3_nt: TGTGCCAGCAGTCAGACGTGGGCTACCGCGGGTTTAGTGCAGTTCTTC
j_call: TRBJ2-7; clone_size: few; v_call: TRBV2; d_call: TRBD2; cdr3_aa: CASRVRRGSYNEQYF; cdr3_nt: TGTGCCAGCAGGGTGCGGCGGGGGTCCTACAATGAGCAGTACTTC
j_call: TRBJ2-7; clone_size: .; v_call: TRBV5-5; d_call: .; cdr3_aa: CASSFFLGGVGEQYF; cdr3_nt: TGTGCCAGCAGCTTTTTTCTGGGGGGAGTCGGCGAGCAGTACTTC
j_call: TRBJ2-1; clone_size: few; v_call: TRBV5-6; d_call: .; cdr3_aa: CASSLGVKRTYNEQFF; cdr3_nt: TGTGCCAGCAGCCTGGGCGTGAAGCGGACTTACAATGAGCAGTTCTTC
j_call: TRBJ2-7; clone_size: .; v_call: TRBV28; d_call: .; cdr3_aa: CASSLGMETYNEQYF; cdr3_nt: TGTGCCAGCAGCCTTGGGATGGAGACCTACAATGAGCAGTACTTC
j_call: TRBJ2-5; clone_size: .; v_call: TRBV28; d_call: TRBD1; cdr3_aa: CASSLDRGPYERYF; cdr3_nt: TGTGCCAGCAGTTTGGACAGGGGGCCCTACGAGCGGTACTTC
j_call: TRBJ2-4; clone_size: .; v_call: TRBV2; d_call: TRBD2; cdr3_aa: CASSGPGGENIQYF; cdr3_nt: TGTGCCAGCAGTGGCCCGGGAGGGGAAAACATTCAGTACTTC
j_call: TRBJ2-3; clone_size: .; v_call: TRBV20-1; d_call: TRBD2; cdr3_aa: CSARELTGGPRPQYF; cdr3_nt: TGCAGTGCTAGAGAACTAACGGGAGGCCCCAGGCCGCAGTATTTT
j_call: TRBJ2-5; clone_size: .; v_call: TRBV28; d_call: .; cdr3_aa: CASRPSRAQETQYF; cdr3_nt: TGTGCCAGCCGGCCCTCAAGGGCCCAAGAGACCCAGTACTTC
j_call: TRBJ1-1; clone_size: .; v_call: TRBV29-1; d_call: .; cdr3_aa: CSVVKGLTMTEAFF; cdr3_nt: TGCAGCGTTGTAAAGGGACTGACGATGACTGAAGCTTTCTTT
j_call: TRBJ2-7; clone_size: .; v_call: TRBV28; d_call: TRBD1; cdr3_aa: CASSYPSGTGDYEQYF; cdr3_nt: TGTGCCAGCAGTTACCCTTCCGGGACAGGGGACTACGAGCAGTACTTC
j_call: TRBJ1-6; clone_size: .; v_call: TRBV6-5; d_call: TRBD1; cdr3_aa: CASSKTGQNSPFHF; cdr3_nt: TGTGCCAGCAGTAAGACAGGGCAAAATTCACCCTTCCACTTT
j_call: TRBJ2-7; clone_size: .; v_call: TRBV11-1; d_call: .; cdr3_aa: CASSLMTVSYEQYF; cdr3_nt: TGTGCCAGCAGCTTAATGACCGTCTCCTACGAGCAGTACTTC
j_call: TRBJ2-2; clone_size: few; v_call: TRBV5-8; d_call: .; cdr3_aa: CASSRSYTGELFF; cdr3_nt: TGTGCCAGCAGTAGGTCTTACACCGGGGAGCTGTTTTTT
j_call: TRBJ2-7; clone_size: few; v_call: TRBV13; d_call: .; cdr3_aa: CASSLVREGAASYEQYF; cdr3_nt: TGTGCCAGCAGCTTAGTCCGGGAGGGGGCGGCATCCTACGAGCAGTACTTC
j_call: TRBJ2-7; clone_size: few; v_call: TRBV5-1; d_call: TRBD1; cdr3_aa: CASSLRSGTGRYEQYF; cdr3_nt: TGCGCCAGCAGCTTAAGATCCGGGACAGGGCGCTACGAGCAGTACTTC
j_call: TRBJ2-3; clone_size: .; v_call: TRBV7-2; d_call: .; cdr3_aa: CASSFREGYPDTQYF; cdr3_nt: TGTGCCAGCAGCTTTCGTGAGGGTTACCCAGATACGCAGTATTTT
j_call: TRBJ1-6; clone_size: .; v_call: TRBV7-2; d_call: TRBD1; cdr3_aa: CASSSDRGPSVSYNSPLHF; cdr3_nt: TGTGCCAGCAGCTCCGACAGGGGGCCTTCGGTGTCCTATAATTCACCCCTCCACTTT
j_call: TRBJ2-5; clone_size: few; v_call: TRBV4-1; d_call: .; cdr3_aa: CASSQTLAETQYF; cdr3_nt: TGCGCCAGCAGCCAGACCCTAGCGGAGACCCAGTACTTC
j_call: TRBJ2-7; clone_size: .; v_call: TRBV20-1; d_call: .; cdr3_aa: CSASRRGIHEQYF; cdr3_nt: TGCAGTGCTAGCCGTCGGGGGATACACGAGCAGTACTTC
j_call: TRBJ1-2; clone_size: .; v_call: TRBV4-1; d_call: .; cdr3_aa: CASSQPRTAFYGYTF; cdr3_nt: TGCGCCAGCAGCCAACCAAGGACCGCCTTCTATGGCTACACCTTC
j_call: TRBJ2-3; clone_size: few; v_call: TRBV11-2; d_call: .; cdr3_aa: CASSQQTRVTDTQYF; cdr3_nt: TGTGCCAGCAGCCAACAGACCCGGGTCACAGATACGCAGTATTTT
j_call: TRBJ2-7; clone_size: few; v_call: TRBV11-2; d_call: .; cdr3_aa: CASSWGTYYEQYF; cdr3_nt: TGTGCCAGCAGCTGGGGTACATACTACGAGCAGTACTTC
j_call: TRBJ2-1; clone_size: .; v_call: TRBV9; d_call: .; cdr3_aa: CASSGFSEQFF; cdr3_nt: TGTGCCAGCAGCGGGTTCAGTGAGCAGTTCTTC
j_call: TRBJ2-5; clone_size: .; v_call: TRBV20-1; d_call: .; cdr3_aa: CSAGRGLNNEQYF; cdr3_nt: TGCAGTGCCGGACGGGGACTTAACAATGAGCAGTACTTC
j_call: TRBJ1-1; clone_size: .; v_call: TRBV6-6; d_call: .; cdr3_aa: CASSYSTPNTEAFF; cdr3_nt: TGTGCCAGCAGTTACTCGACCCCGAACACTGAAGCTTTCTTT
j_call: TRBJ2-7; clone_size: .; v_call: TRBV10-3; d_call: TRBD1; cdr3_aa: CAISGTGAYERYF; cdr3_nt: TGTGCCATCAGTGGGACAGGCGCCTACGAGCGGTACTTC
j_call: TRBJ2-3; clone_size: .; v_call: TRBV20-1; d_call: TRBD2; cdr3_aa: CSADLAGGAFADTQYF; cdr3_nt: TGCAGTGCTGATCTCGCGGGGGGGGCTTTCGCAGATACGCAGTATTTT
j_call: TRBJ2-7; clone_size: .; v_call: TRBV4-2; d_call: .; cdr3_aa: CASSQESGYEQYF; cdr3_nt: TGTGCCAGCAGCCAAGAATCAGGCTACGAGCAGTACTTC
j_call: TRBJ2-1; clone_size: .; v_call: TRBV27; d_call: TRBD2; cdr3_aa: CASRGISPGLAGEGNEQFF; cdr3_nt: TGTGCCAGCAGGGGGATATCTCCCGGACTAGCGGGAGAGGGGAATGAGCAGTTCTTC
j_call: TRBJ2-1; clone_size: .; v_call: TRBV28; d_call: TRBD2; cdr3_aa: CASRSGLAGPYNEQFF; cdr3_nt: TGTGCCAGCAGGTCAGGCCTAGCGGGGCCTTACAATGAGCAGTTCTTC
j_call: TRBJ2-1; clone_size: .; v_call: TRBV12-3/TRBV12-4; d_call: .; cdr3_aa: CASSLSSDYNEQFF; cdr3_nt: TGTGCCAGCAGTTTATCTAGCGACTACAATGAGCAGTTCTTC
j_call: TRBJ2-1; clone_size: few; v_call: TRBV21-1; d_call: .; cdr3_aa: CASSKRENNEQFF; cdr3_nt: TGTGCCAGCAGCAAAAGGGAAAACAATGAGCAGTTCTTC